The 32 T cell receptor beta chains below were found in one sample sequenced in a study of blood T cell repertoires in COVID-19. The protocol was immunoSEQ multiplex PCR, while the TCRdb copy is restricted to in-frame clones and leaves out a portion. The table includes around 120,000 clones, roughly 90% detected once. Sequencing was done on a sample of peripheral blood. The origin of the receptors is a human donor in a cohort sampled during active COVID-19.

This chain connects TRBV9 to TRBJ2-5; D not resolved. The CDR3 contains 13 residues. The germline V gene encodes CDR1 SGDLS and CDR2 YYNGEE. With 2 bases removed from V and 3 bases from J, the gap between germline ends came to 8 bases. The CDR3 here is CASSVYSEETQYF. The CDR3 coding sequence is TGTGCCAGCAGCGTTTACAGTGAAGAGACCCAGTACTTC.

This clone was found a few times. The chain combines TRBV20-1 with TRBJ1-1, with D perhaps TRBD1 (6 bases). The CDR3 has 13 amino acids. Trimming shortened V by 3 bases and J by 1 base, and 9 bases separated the two germline ends. Germline-derived CDR1 and CDR2 are DFQATT and SNEGSKA (reference sequence). In DNA form, the CDR3 reads TGCAGTGCTAGTAACAGGGCGAACACTGAAGCTTTCTTT. It translates to CSASNRANTEAFF.

The chain employs TRBV6-5 and TRBJ2-3; 8 positions match TRBD2. This CDR3 comprises 14 residues. V gave up 11 bases and J gave up 0 bases; unmatched junction bases: 7. Germline CDR1 is MNHEY and CDR2 is SVGAGI. The CDR3 nucleotides are TGTGCCGGAGAGGGCGGGGGGAGCACAGATACGCAGTATTTT. Translated, it gives CAGEGGGSTDTQYF.

The rearrangement links TRBV23-1 to TRBJ1-5; tentatively, D is TRBD1 (5 bases). TRBV23-1 belongs to the ORF category, with a function that is uncertain. Trimming took off 0 bases at V and 5 bases at J, with 11 bases between the two ends. The length of the CDR3 is 15 residues. CDR3 protein: CASSQSRLGHQPQHF. The CDR3, as DNA: TGCGCCAGCAGTCAATCGCGACTGGGGCATCAGCCCCAGCATTTT.

The chain recombines TRBV5-4 with TRBJ2-7, with 11 nucleotides matching TRBD1. This CDR3 spans 15 amino acids. Germline CDR1 is SGHNT and CDR2 is YYREEE (reference sequence). The trim removed 3 bases at V and 4 bases at J, leaving 6 bases unmatched. The CDR3 DNA reads as TGTGCCAGCAGCTCGAAGGGACAGGGGGTTTACGAGCAGTACTTC. Translating gives CASSSKGQGVYEQYF.

The V gene is TRBV9, the J gene TRBJ2-2, with 10 bases lining up with TRBD1. With V trimmed by 3 bases and J by 0 bases, 2 bases remained unmatched. Germline V gene sequence: CDR1 SGDLS, CDR2 YYNGEE. The CDR3 extends over 16 amino acids. For the CDR3, the DNA is TGTGCCAGCAGCGCCGGACAGGGGGCGAACACCGGGGAGCTGTTTTTT. Protein sequence: CASSAGQGANTGELFF. The variable domain in full, with the rest retrieved from reference TRBV9 and TRBJ2-2, is DSGVTQTPKHLITATGQRVTLRCSPRSGDLSVYWYQQSLDQGLQFLIQYYNGEERAKGNILERFSAQQFPDLHSELNLSSLELGDSALYFCASSAGQGANTGELFFGEGSRLTVL.

As regards this clone: Sequence at one end of the junction differs from germline and may be a read error. This rearrangement joins TRBV2 to TRBJ2-7; TRBD1 agrees at 8 bases. The germline CDR1 and CDR2 sequences are SNHLY and FYNNEI. This CDR3 region has 13 residues. The CDR3 loop is CRSGDRSSYEQYF. The CDR3, as DNA: TGCCGATCGGGGGACAGGAGCTCCTACGAGCAGTACTTC.

This chain uses TRBV7-6 with TRBJ1-1; 8 positions match TRBD1. V gave up 5 bases and J gave up 0 bases; unmatched junction bases: 8. Germline CDR1 SGHVS, CDR2 FNYEAQ. This CDR3 spans 16 amino acids. CDR3 sequence (DNA): TGTGCCAGCAGCGCGACAGGGGCGCCCGTGAACACTGAAGCTTTCTTT. Its translation: CASSATGAPVNTEAFF.

The chain couples TRBV7-9 to TRBJ2-3; 7 bases agree with TRBD1. From germline, CDR1 is SEHNR and CDR2 FQNEAQ (reference sequence). The trim removed 1 base at V and 2 bases at J, leaving 3 bases unmatched. The CDR3 spans 15 residues. In DNA, the CDR3 is TGTGCCAGCAGCTTAGGCGACAGGGACACAGATACGCAGTATTTT. Protein product: CASSLGDRDTDTQYF. Full variable domain (remainder filled in from reference TRBV7-9 and TRBJ2-3): DTGVSQNPRHKITKRGQNVTFRCDPISEHNRLYWYRQTLGQGPEFLTYFQNEAQLEKSRLLSDRFSAERPKGSFSTLEIQRTEQGDSAMYLCASSLGDRDTDTQYFGPGTRLTVL.

The chain joins TRBV18 to TRBJ2-7, with 7 bases identical to TRBD1. Unmatched junction bases numbered 7, after V lost 3 bases and J lost 5 bases. The germline gives CDR1 KGHSH, CDR2 LQKENI. This CDR3 is 14 amino acids long. The DNA for the CDR3 is TGTGCCAGCTCACCCTCGACAGGGACGGACGAGCAGTACTTC. Translation gives CASSPSTGTDEQYF.

The rearrangement links TRBV19 to TRBJ1-1; 8 positions match TRBD1. CDR1 is LNHDA, CDR2 SQIVND, per germline (reference sequence). V shed 4 bases, J shed 7 bases, and the junction held 5 bases outside the gene matches. The CDR3 sequence is 13 residues long. The CDR3 loop is CASSTLGQGEAFF. CDR3 nucleotides: TGTGCCAGTAGTACTCTTGGACAGGGTGAAGCTTTCTTT.

The rearrangement uses TRBV7-6 and TRBJ1-2; D is possibly TRBD1 (5 bases). V lost 3 bases and J 4 bases, leaving 15 bases between the germline ends. The V gene's germline CDR1 is SGHVS and CDR2 FNYEAQ. The CDR3 is made up of 15 amino acids. CDR3 DNA sequence: TGTGCCAGCAGCTTCGGGGGTAATCACCGCTATGGCTACACCTTC. Translation: CASSFGGNHRYGYTF.

The chain couples TRBV27 to TRBJ1-5, with TRBD1 matching over 9 bases. J was trimmed by 6 bases and V by 6 bases; bases with no gene match: 9. Germline CDR1 is MNHEY and CDR2 is SMNVEV (reference sequence). The CDR3 loop spans 15 amino acids. The CDR3 coding sequence is TGTGCCAGCAGCCTCACAGGGGGCCGAGGTCAGCCCCAGCATTTT. This encodes CASSLTGGRGQPQHF.

The rearrangement joins TRBV5-1 to TRBJ1-1, with D perhaps TRBD1 (6 bases). V shed 4 bases and J shed 4 bases, with 11 bases lying between them. The CDR3 is 13 residues long. Germline lookup yields CDR1 SGHRS and CDR2 YFSETQ. The CDR3: CASSINRATEAFF. The CDR3, as DNA: TGCGCCAGCAGCATCAACAGGGCCACTGAAGCTTTCTTT. Together with reference TRBV5-1 and TRBJ1-1, the CDR3 gives the full variable domain: KAGVTQTPRYLIKTRGQQVTLSCSPISGHRSVSWYQQTPGQGLQFLFEYFSETQRNKGNFPGRFSGRQFSNSRSEMNVSTLELGDSALYLCASSINRATEAFFGQGTRLTVV.

The genes are TRBV12-5 and TRBJ2-7, with 7 bases fitting TRBD2. This CDR3 has 17 residues. Germline loops: CDR1 LGHNT, CDR2 FRNRAP. The trim removed 3 bases at V and 6 bases at J, leaving 17 bases unmatched. CDR3 in amino acids: CASGFWLAQASGGEQYF. In DNA, the CDR3 is TGTGCTAGTGGTTTTTGGTTGGCCCAGGCTAGCGGAGGCGAGCAGTACTTC.

V usage is TRBV5-4 and J usage is TRBJ2-5; perhaps TRBD1 as D (5 bases). The CDR3 length is 15 residues. V gave up 1 base and J gave up 5 bases, with 15 bases separating them. Germline V gene sequence: CDR1 SGHNT, CDR2 YYREEE (reference sequence). CDR3 DNA sequence: TGTGCCAGCAGCTTGAGGGGTCTAGTCACGGAGACCCAGTACTTC. It encodes CASSLRGLVTETQYF.

This clone was counted only a few times. The genes are TRBV14 and TRBJ2-7; 10 bases align to TRBD1. In germline, CDR1 is SGHDN, CDR2 FVKESK. V lost 5 bases to trimming and J lost 2 bases; unmatched junction nucleotides: 6. The CDR3 consists of 15 residues. DNA of the CDR3: TGTGCCAGCAGCGGTTTGGGGACAGGGGCCTACGAGCAGTACTTC. It encodes CASSGLGTGAYEQYF.

CDR3 DNA sequence: TGTGCCAGTAGTATGGAAAAGGGACTGACTGGAAACACCATATATTTT. This gives the protein CASSMEKGLTGNTIYF. The chain employs TRBV19 and TRBJ1-3, with TRBD1 as a possible D gene (5 bases). Germline V gene sequence: CDR1 LNHDA, CDR2 SQIVND (reference sequence). The CDR3 has 16 amino acids. The ends were cut back, 3 bases at V and 2 bases at J, with 14 bases in the middle.

This clone was picked up a small number of times. The V gene is TRBV18, the J gene TRBJ2-7; TRBD2 aligns across 13 bases. This CDR3 comprises 15 residues. J lost 4 bases, V lost 4 bases, and 4 bases had no gene match. The V gene's germline CDR1 is KGHSH and CDR2 LQKENI. The CDR3: CASSQRTSGGYEQYF. DNA for the CDR3: TGTGCCAGCTCACAACGGACTAGCGGGGGTTACGAGCAGTACTTC.

V is TRBV7-9 and J is TRBJ2-3; 10 bases fit TRBD2. CDR1 SEHNR and CDR2 FQNEAQ come from the germline V gene (reference sequence). This CDR3 region has 16 residues. Germline trimming cut 5 bases from V and 2 bases from J; bases unmatched to any gene: 7. CDR3 protein: CASSAGLAVLTDTQYF. CDR3 bases: TGTGCCAGCAGCGCCGGACTAGCGGTACTCACAGATACGCAGTATTTT.

The CDR3 coding sequence is TGTGCTAGTGGTTTTATTGGACAGGATCATGCCAAATTACAAGGTGAGCAGTTCTTC. Translation: CASGFIGQDHAKLQGEQFF. This rearrangement joins TRBV12-5 to TRBJ2-1; 7 bases align to TRBD1. Germline V gene sequence: CDR1 LGHNT, CDR2 FRNRAP. J gave up 9 bases and V 3 bases, and 23 bases lay outside the gene matches. The CDR3 has 19 residues.

J is TRBJ2-1 and V is TRBV29-1; D call uncertain. The CDR3 extends over 14 amino acids. V was cut by 3 bases and J by 5 bases, with 14 bases left in between. CDR1 SQVTM and CDR2 ANQGSEA come from the germline V gene. This CDR3 reads CSVERIVAHNEQFF. CDR3 bases: TGCAGCGTTGAGCGGATAGTAGCCCACAATGAGCAGTTCTTC.

The chain recombines TRBV6-5 with TRBJ2-2; 9 positions match TRBD1. The CDR3 is 14 amino acids. V was clipped by 6 bases and J by 3 bases; unmatched bases: 2. Germline V gene sequence: CDR1 MNHEY, CDR2 SVGAGI. In nucleotides, the CDR3 is TGTGCCAGCAGCGGGACAGGGTACACCGGGGAGCTGTTTTTT. Translated: CASSGTGYTGELFF.

The rearrangement uses TRBV28 and TRBJ2-7, with D maybe TRBD2 (5 bases). Germline V lookup: CDR1 MDHEN, CDR2 SYDVKM. This CDR3 contains 16 residues. Deletions cut 3 bases from V and 3 bases from J, with 18 bases between. The CDR3 DNA is TGTGCCAGCAGTTTCGGGGTCTTAAGGAAAGTCTACGAGCAGTACTTC. The encoded protein is CASSFGVLRKVYEQYF.

This clone was found a few times. The chain combines TRBV12-3 or TRBV12-4 with TRBJ1-2; 10 bases fit TRBD1. This CDR3 region has 13 residues. Losses at the gene ends were 6 bases for V and 13 bases for J; bases not matched to a gene: 11. The CDR3 DNA reads as TGTGCCAGCAGCTCCACTTCGACAGGGGGCCGCACCTTC. It is translated as CASSSTSTGGRTF.

The V call is TRBV2, the J call TRBJ1-2; possible D gene TRBD1, 6 bases. The germline V gene encodes CDR1 SNHLY and CDR2 FYNNEI. The V end lost 7 bases, the J end lost 6 bases, and 18 bases lay between the germline ends. The CDR3 totals 14 residues. The CDR3 spells CASNLQGTPHGYTF. CDR3 coding DNA: TGTGCCAGCAACCTACAGGGTACCCCGCATGGCTACACCTTC.

The rearrangement joins TRBV27 to TRBJ1-2; D is unresolved. In germline, CDR1 is MNHEY, CDR2 SMNVEV (reference sequence). CDR3 size: 16 residues. V was pared by 7 bases and J by 8 bases, with 26 bases between. CDR3 DNA sequence: TGTGCCAGCACTCCCCGGTCCCGACCGAGCGAAGTAGGCTACACCTTC. Amino acid sequence: CASTPRSRPSEVGYTF.

This chain joins TRBV28 and TRBJ2-7, with 8 bases fitting TRBD1. V shed 2 bases, J shed 7 bases, and the junction held 10 bases outside the gene matches. CDR1 and CDR2 (germline): MDHEN, SYDVKM. This CDR3 has 15 residues. CDR3 in DNA: TGTGCCAGCAGTTTACTCGACAGGGGTCCAGAGGAGCAGTACTTC. This translates into CASSLLDRGPEEQYF.

This clone showed up just a few times. This chain uses TRBV19 with TRBJ2-7, with a weak D call TRBD2 (5 bases). Trimming took off 8 bases at V and 4 bases at J, with 9 bases between the two ends. The CDR3 totals 11 residues. Germline V gives CDR1 LNHDA, CDR2 SQIVND (reference sequence). DNA for the CDR3: TGTGCCAGTCCCGGAGGATACGAGCAGTACTTC. Its protein product is CASPGGYEQYF.

The chain uses TRBV5-1 and TRBJ2-1, with D hard to call. The V end lost 4 bases, the J end lost 4 bases, and 15 bases lay between the germline ends. CDR1 and CDR2 from the germline V gene are SGHRS and YFSETQ. The CDR3 has 15 amino acids. The chain's CDR3 is CASSPPIPAYNEQFF. CDR3 DNA sequence: TGCGCCAGCAGCCCCCCAATTCCTGCGTACAATGAGCAGTTCTTC.

J is TRBJ1-1 and V is TRBV27; a possible D gene is TRBD1 (6 bases). The CDR3 sequence is 14 residues long. The V and J ends lost 5 bases and 1 base respectively, with 11 bases between them. Germline V CDR1 and CDR2: MNHEY, SMNVEV (reference sequence). CDR3 region: CASSPHRENTEAFF. CDR3 coding DNA: TGTGCCAGCAGTCCTCACAGGGAGAACACTGAAGCTTTCTTT.

V and J are TRBV5-5 and TRBJ2-3; 7 bases agree with TRBD2. J was trimmed by 2 bases and V by 0 bases; bases with no gene match: 3. The CDR3 extends over 15 amino acids. Per germline, CDR1 SGHKS and CDR2 YYEKEE (reference sequence). This CDR3 reads CASSLVAGDTDTQYF. The CDR3 DNA sequence: TGTGCCAGCAGCTTGGTAGCGGGTGACACAGATACGCAGTATTTT.